The clone carrying this T cell receptor (beta chain) has more than one count but fewer than ten. The antigen remains unidentified. In the ViraFEST assay, antigen-specific CD4+ clonotypes were identified by expansion after peptide-pool stimulation. Subsequent to a culture period of less than twelve days, CD4+ T cells were isolated. By PCR, the person was confirmed to have had SARS-CoV-2 infection between March and December 2020. CDR3 length equals 12 residues. Trimming took off 8 bases at V and 2 bases at J, with 7 bases between the two ends. From germline, CDR1 is SNHLY and CDR2 FYNNEI. The sample belongs to a study of vaccination effects on CD4 cells after COVID-19. Study-wide findings and caveats: Only a few convalescent patients and no early post-infection timepoints featured in the study.

Using immunoSEQ multiplex PCR, the repertoire was profiled, and TCRdb retains in-frame clones only, with some absent. The repertoire consists of about 45,000 clones, with around 74% occurring once and the leading ten covering under 30%. The sequence came from a human donor who had a prior SARS-CoV-2 infection. The chain joins TRBV2 to TRBJ1-3; D may be TRBD1 (5 bases). The source material was CD4+ T cells from PBMCs cultured with a peptide pool, sampled before COVID-19 vaccination. CDR3 loop: CASETAGNTIYF. The CDR3 region has the DNA TGTGCCAGCGAGACAGCTGGAAACACCATATATTTT.